This T cell receptor beta chain was captured by sequencing in a study of metastatic and nonmetastatic thyroid tumors. Study overall: Repertoire comparison spanned blood and tumor or nodule tissue of malignant and benign thyroid patients. General observations from the study: As reported, TCR beta diversity in blood and tumor was significantly higher in malignant thyroid tumors than in benign nodules.

The germline V gene has CDR1 KGHDR and CDR2 SFDVKD. The CDR3 runs 16 residues. The V and J ends lost 2 bases and 1 base, in that order; junction bases with no gene match: 3. This clone showed up many times. Antigen specificity is unknown. From the PCR reads, TCRdb re-called clones with MiXCR. The repertoire holds 30,000 to 35,000 clones, 25% to 30% seen once, with 7.8% in the top ten. Among the patients, none had received any treatment before thyroid surgery. Sequencing was performed on blood. This receptor was identified in a female donor with papillary thyroid cancer or a benign thyroid nodule (not recorded which). Some clones in this sample may be carry-over from other donors' samples. The chain carries TRBV24-1 and TRBJ2-3; 9 bases map to TRBD1. CDR3 sequence: CATSDWDRERTDTQYF. As DNA, the CDR3 is TGTGCCACCAGTGATTGGGACAGGGAACGCACAGATACGCAGTATTTT.